Each of the 24 T cell receptor beta chains below was sequenced from the same sample in a study of graft-versus-host responses after intestinal transplantation. The assay was immunoSEQ multiplex PCR, and TCRdb's table has in-frame clones only and misses some. This sample yields approximately 46,000 clones, of which about 88% are seen a single time; 0.45% to 0.55% belongs to the top ten. These receptors' targets are unknown. Here the sequenced sample was unstimulated CD4+ T cells sorted from spleen or lymph node cells, taken before transplant. The receptors here all came from a human donor who was the organ donor for an intestinal transplant.

This chain connects TRBV11-2 to TRBJ2-2; 8 positions agree with TRBD2. V gave up 1 base and J gave up 6 bases; unmatched junction bases: 1. The CDR3 is made up of 14 amino acids. Germline V gene sequence: CDR1 SGHAT, CDR2 FQNNGV. Here the CDR3 DNA reads TGTGCCAGCAGCTTAGCGGGGGGGCCCGGGGAGCTGTTTTTT. It is translated as CASSLAGGPGELFF.

V is TRBV11-3 and J is TRBJ2-7, with D possibly matching TRBD2 (5 bases). Germline CDR1 is SGHNT and CDR2 is YENEEA. The V end lost 5 bases, the J end lost 1 base, and 9 bases lay between the germline ends. This CDR3 region has 13 residues. The CDR3 here is CASSHWRSYEQYF. The CDR3 coding sequence is TGTGCCAGCAGCCATTGGAGGTCCTACGAGCAGTACTTC.

This chain connects TRBV7-2 to TRBJ1-4; D gene unclear. The CDR3 contains 15 residues. Trimming left V 0 bases short and J 3 bases short, with 8 bases between. Germline CDR1 SGHTA, CDR2 FQGNSA. As DNA, the CDR3 is TGTGCCAGCAGCTTAGCGGGTTCAGCTAATGAAAAACTGTTTTTT. The encoded protein is CASSLAGSANEKLFF. Together with reference TRBV7-2 and TRBJ1-4, the CDR3 gives the full variable domain: GAGVSQSPSNKVTEKGKDVELRCDPISGHTALYWYRQSLGQGLEFLIYFQGNSAPDKSGLPSDRFSAERTGGSVSTLTIQRTQQEDSAVYLCASSLAGSANEKLFFGSGTQLSVL.

This clone was recorded a few times. The rearrangement joins TRBV11-2 to TRBJ2-5, with D perhaps matching TRBD2 (6 bases). Germline V gene sequence: CDR1 SGHAT, CDR2 FQNNGV. The CDR3 totals 16 residues. The V gene lost 1 base and the J gene lost 1 base, with 13 bases spanning the gap. The CDR3 is CASSLAGRGRQETQYF. The CDR3, as DNA: TGTGCCAGCAGCTTAGCTGGGCGGGGCCGCCAAGAGACCCAGTACTTC.

The chain employs TRBV7-8 and TRBJ2-1, with D perhaps TRBD2 (6 bases). V dropped 8 bases and J dropped 7 bases, with 30 bases sitting between them. Germline V gene data show CDR1 as SGHVS and CDR2 as FQNEAQ. The CDR3 length is 18 residues. Written as DNA, the CDR3 is TGTGCCAGCCGAATCAGGAGGGGCGGGCGCTCTGACGTTAATGAGCAGTTCTTC. Amino acids: CASRIRRGGRSDVNEQFF.

CDR3 in amino acids: CASSLAARGSPLHF. The CDR3 coding sequence is TGTGCCAGCAGTTTGGCAGCCAGAGGGTCACCCCTCCACTTT. V and J are TRBV28 and TRBJ1-6; D gene unclear. V lost 3 bases and J 10 bases, leaving 13 bases between the germline ends. The CDR3 covers 14 residues. Germline loops: CDR1 MDHEN, CDR2 SYDVKM.

DNA of the CDR3: TGTGCTAGTGGTTTGGCCCCAATAGTTGGTCAGCCCCAGCATTTT. Residues: CASGLAPIVGQPQHF. The genes are TRBV12-5 and TRBJ1-5; D not resolved. Germline V gene lookup returns CDR1 LGHNT and CDR2 FRNRAP. V lost 1 base to trimming and J lost 6 bases, with 13 bases between them. CDR3 length equals 15 residues.

Concerning this clone: At the DNA level, this CDR3 is encoded by other sequences in the same sample as well. The chain combines TRBV6-6 with TRBJ1-3; D gene ambiguous. The CDR3 loop spans 13 amino acids. Trimming cost V 0 bases and J 1 base, with 1 base left between them. Per germline, CDR1 MNHNY and CDR2 SVGAGI (reference sequence). This CDR3 reads CASSYSSGNTIYF. CDR3 nucleotides: TGTGCCAGCAGTTACTCTTCTGGAAACACCATATATTTT.

The chain couples TRBV28 to TRBJ1-2; a weak D match, TRBD1 (6 bases). Trimming shortened V by 6 bases and J by 5 bases, and 19 bases separated the two germline ends. The CDR3 totals 15 residues. Germline V gene lookup returns CDR1 MDHEN and CDR2 SYDVKM. DNA for the CDR3: TGTGCCAGCAGGGGACGAGGGCAGGGGAGGTATGGCTACACCTTC. As protein: CASRGRGQGRYGYTF.

The chain carries TRBV11-3 and TRBJ1-6; D may be TRBD1 (5 bases). Trimming took off 1 base at V and 11 bases at J, with 12 bases between the two ends. CDR3 size: 14 residues. In germline, CDR1 is SGHNT, CDR2 YENEEA. For the CDR3, the DNA is TGTGCCAGCAGCTTAGGGGGGTCTTTGGCACCCCTCCACTTT. It yields the protein CASSLGGSLAPLHF.

V is TRBV2 and J is TRBJ2-5, with TRBD2 matching over 10 bases. The CDR3 sequence is 16 residues long. Germline V gives CDR1 SNHLY, CDR2 FYNNEI. J was trimmed by 5 bases and V by 2 bases; bases with no gene match: 8. This chain's CDR3 is CASSEKGLAGVETQYF. As DNA, the CDR3 is TGTGCCAGCAGTGAAAAGGGGCTAGCGGGAGTTGAGACCCAGTACTTC.

The chain links TRBV5-6 to TRBJ2-2; D is uncertain. Trimming cost V 0 bases and J 0 bases, with 9 bases left between them. This CDR3 contains 16 residues. Germline assignment: CDR1 SGHDT and CDR2 YYEEEE. The CDR3 DNA follows: TGTGCCAGCAGCTTGGGACTTATCGCGAACACCGGGGAGCTGTTTTTT. As protein: CASSLGLIANTGELFF.

The chain has TRBV19 and TRBJ1-2; 9 bases are shared with TRBD1. This CDR3 is built from 12 residues. Unmatched junction bases numbered 7, after V lost 10 bases and J lost 7 bases. CDR1 and CDR2 from the germline V gene are LNHDA and SQIVND (reference sequence). In DNA form, the CDR3 reads TGTGCCACAACCGGGACAGGGTTTGGCTACACCTTC. Amino acids: CATTGTGFGYTF.

The genes are TRBV5-5 and TRBJ1-1, with D tentatively TRBD1 (6 bases). V was pared by 3 bases and J by 1 base, with 10 bases between. CDR3 length: 14 residues. Germline V gene data show CDR1 as SGHKS and CDR2 as YYEKEE (reference sequence). The CDR3, as DNA: TGTGCCAGCAGCTGGCGGGGACAGAACACTGAAGCTTTCTTT. It codes for CASSWRGQNTEAFF.

The V gene is TRBV4-3, the J gene TRBJ2-7, with TRBD1 identical over 8 bases. CDR1 and CDR2 (germline): LGHNA, YSLEER. The CDR3 extends over 14 amino acids. V dropped 5 bases and J dropped 3; count of bases not matched to a gene: 6. CDR3 protein: CASSLDRASYEQYF. CDR3 coding DNA: TGCGCCAGCAGCTTGGACAGGGCAAGCTACGAGCAGTACTTC.

The chain is built from TRBV6-6 and TRBJ2-7; D is uncertain. Trimming removed 5 bases at V and 0 bases at J, with 14 bases between. The CDR3 consists of 15 residues. From germline, CDR1 is MNHNY and CDR2 SVGAGI (reference sequence). CDR3 in DNA: TGTGCCAGCAGTCCAGTGGCTCAGAGCTCCTACGAGCAGTACTTC. It codes for CASSPVAQSSYEQYF.

This rearrangement joins TRBV10-1 to TRBJ1-5; D not resolved. This CDR3 region has 13 residues. V was pared by 0 bases and J by 2 bases, with 2 bases between. Germline V CDR1 and CDR2: WNHNN, SYGVQD (reference sequence). CDR3 region: CASSESGNQPQHF. The DNA of the CDR3 is TGCGCCAGCAGTGAGTCGGGCAATCAGCCCCAGCATTTT.

This clone has more than one count but fewer than ten. The rearrangement links TRBV2 to TRBJ2-7; TRBD2 agrees at 7 bases. Germline CDR1 and CDR2: SNHLY and FYNNEI. The CDR3 totals 16 residues. J gave up 0 bases and V 6 bases, and 11 bases lay outside the gene matches. The CDR3 coding sequence is TGTGCCAGCAGACCCCTAGCGGATAGCCTCTCCTACGAGCAGTACTTC. This encodes CASRPLADSLSYEQYF.

In this sample, this clone turned up a few times. The chain uses TRBV11-3 and TRBJ1-3; no firm D call. This CDR3 is built from 14 residues. Per germline, CDR1 SGHNT and CDR2 YENEEA. V was pared by 4 bases and J by 0 bases, with 7 bases between. The CDR3 coding sequence is TGTGCCAGCAGCTCAGTTCACTCTGGAAACACCATATATTTT. This codes for CASSSVHSGNTIYF. The whole variable domain, remainder taken from reference TRBV11-3 and TRBJ1-3, is EAGVVQSPRYKIIEKKQPVAFWCNPISGHNTLYWYLQNLGQGPELLIRYENEEAVDDSQLPKDRFSAERLKGVDSTLKIQPAELGDSAVYLCASSSVHSGNTIYFGEGSWLTVV.

This chain uses TRBV27 with TRBJ2-7, with 7 positions matching TRBD2. Trimming removed 6 bases from V and 6 bases from J; junction bases left unmatched: 11. Germline V gene sequence: CDR1 MNHEY, CDR2 SMNVEV (reference sequence). The CDR3 is 14 amino acids. The CDR3 sequence is CASSTTRVAGEQYF. CDR3 sequence (DNA): TGTGCCAGCAGCACAACACGAGTAGCGGGCGAGCAGTACTTC.

This chain connects TRBV7-8 to TRBJ2-3, with 11 bases aligning to TRBD2. Germline V gene sequence: CDR1 SGHVS, CDR2 FQNEAQ. V was clipped by 6 bases and J by 2 bases; unmatched bases: 4. CDR3 length: 15 amino acids. The DNA for the CDR3 is TGTGCCAGCAGACGGACTAGCGGGTCCACAGATACGCAGTATTTT. It encodes CASRRTSGSTDTQYF.

This clone was counted only a few times. This chain uses TRBV7-8 with TRBJ2-5; tentative D call: TRBD2 (6 bases). The V gene lost 0 bases and the J gene lost 2 bases, with 13 bases spanning the gap. The CDR3 has 16 residues. Germline V gene lookup returns CDR1 SGHVS and CDR2 FQNEAQ. DNA for the CDR3: TGTGCCAGCAGCTTAGCCGGGACTCCCGTTCAAGAGACCCAGTACTTC. Translation: CASSLAGTPVQETQYF.

The V gene is TRBV7-2, the J gene TRBJ2-5; D is undetermined. The tail of the sequence fits TRBJ2-7 better, so the J call may be wrong. CDR3 length equals 12 residues. Germline CDR1 SGHTA, CDR2 FQGNSA. CDR3 nucleotide sequence: TGTGCCAGCAGCTTCGACTCCTACGAGCAGTACTTC. Translation: CASSFDSYEQYF.

The V call is TRBV10-2, the J call TRBJ2-3; 9 positions agree with TRBD2. CDR1 is WSHSY and CDR2 is SAAADI in the germline V gene. Unmatched junction bases numbered 2, after V lost 9 bases and J lost 1 base. This CDR3 comprises 13 residues. The chain's CDR3 is CARSGGRTDTQYF. The CDR3 nucleotides are TGCGCCAGGAGCGGGGGGCGCACAGATACGCAGTATTTT.